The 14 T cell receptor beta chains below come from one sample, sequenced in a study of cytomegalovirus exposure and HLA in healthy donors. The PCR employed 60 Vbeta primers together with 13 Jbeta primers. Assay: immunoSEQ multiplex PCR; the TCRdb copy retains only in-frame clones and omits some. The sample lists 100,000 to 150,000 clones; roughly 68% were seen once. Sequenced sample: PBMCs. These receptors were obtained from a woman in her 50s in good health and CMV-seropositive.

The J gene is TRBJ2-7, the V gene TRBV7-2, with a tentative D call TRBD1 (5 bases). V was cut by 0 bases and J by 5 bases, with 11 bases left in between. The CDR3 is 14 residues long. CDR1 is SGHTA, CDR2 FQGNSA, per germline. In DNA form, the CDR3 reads TGTGCCAGCAGCTTAGCGCGAAGCAGGGACGAGCAGTACTTC. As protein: CASSLARSRDEQYF.

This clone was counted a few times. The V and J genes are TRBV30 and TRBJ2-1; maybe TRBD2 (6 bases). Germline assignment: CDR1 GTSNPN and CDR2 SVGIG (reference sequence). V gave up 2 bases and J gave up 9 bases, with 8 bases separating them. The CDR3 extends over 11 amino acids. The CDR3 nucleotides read TGTGCCTGGAGTCTAGCGACTGAGCAGTTCTTC. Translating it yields CAWSLATEQFF.

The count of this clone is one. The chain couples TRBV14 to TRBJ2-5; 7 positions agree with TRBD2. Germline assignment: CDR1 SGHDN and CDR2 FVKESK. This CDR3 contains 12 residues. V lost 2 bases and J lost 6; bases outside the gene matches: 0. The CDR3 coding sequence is TGTGCCAGCAGCCAAAGCGGGAAGACCCAGTACTTC. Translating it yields CASSQSGKTQYF.

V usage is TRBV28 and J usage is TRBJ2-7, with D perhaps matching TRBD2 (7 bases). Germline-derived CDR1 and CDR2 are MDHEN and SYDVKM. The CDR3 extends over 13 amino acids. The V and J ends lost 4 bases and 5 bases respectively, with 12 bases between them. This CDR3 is CASSSPGGDEQYF. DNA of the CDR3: TGTGCCAGCAGTTCCCCGGGGGGCGACGAGCAGTACTTC. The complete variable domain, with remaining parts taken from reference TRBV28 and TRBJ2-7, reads DVKVTQSSRYLVKRTGEKVFLECVQDMDHENMFWYRQDPGLGLRLIYFSYDVKMKEKGDIPEGYSVSREKKERFSLILESASTNQTSMYLCASSSPGGDEQYFGPGTRLTVT.

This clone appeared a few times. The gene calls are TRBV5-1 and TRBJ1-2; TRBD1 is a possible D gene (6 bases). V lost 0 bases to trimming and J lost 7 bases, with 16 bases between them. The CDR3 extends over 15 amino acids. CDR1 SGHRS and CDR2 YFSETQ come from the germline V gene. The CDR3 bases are TGCGCCAGCAGCTTGGTGGGGGACAACGTCTCTGGCTACACCTTC. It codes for CASSLVGDNVSGYTF.

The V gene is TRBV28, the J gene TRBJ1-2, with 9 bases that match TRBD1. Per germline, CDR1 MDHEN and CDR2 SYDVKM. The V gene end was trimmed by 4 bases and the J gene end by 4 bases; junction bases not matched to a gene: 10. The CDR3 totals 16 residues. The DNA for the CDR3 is TGTGCCAGCAGTTCGGGACAGGGTGGGGGCCCCTATGGCTACACCTTC. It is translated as CASSSGQGGGPYGYTF.

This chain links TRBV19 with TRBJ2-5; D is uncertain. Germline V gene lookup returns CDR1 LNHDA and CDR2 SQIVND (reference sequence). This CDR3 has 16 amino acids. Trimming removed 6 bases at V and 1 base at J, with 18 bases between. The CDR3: CASRAMGEGGQETQYF. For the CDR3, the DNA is TGTGCCAGTAGGGCGATGGGTGAAGGCGGCCAAGAGACCCAGTACTTC.

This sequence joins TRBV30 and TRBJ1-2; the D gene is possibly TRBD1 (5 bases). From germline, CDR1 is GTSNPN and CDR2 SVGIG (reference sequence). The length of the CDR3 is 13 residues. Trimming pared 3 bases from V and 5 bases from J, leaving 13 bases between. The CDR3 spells CAWREGVPYGYTF. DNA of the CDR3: TGTGCCTGGAGGGAAGGGGTCCCTTATGGCTACACCTTC.

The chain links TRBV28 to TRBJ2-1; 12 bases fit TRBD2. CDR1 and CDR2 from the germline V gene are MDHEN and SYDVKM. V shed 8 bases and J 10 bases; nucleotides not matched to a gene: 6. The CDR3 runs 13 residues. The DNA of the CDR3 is TGTGCCAGCCGGACTAGCGGGGTCAGGGAGCAGTTCTTC. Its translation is CASRTSGVREQFF.

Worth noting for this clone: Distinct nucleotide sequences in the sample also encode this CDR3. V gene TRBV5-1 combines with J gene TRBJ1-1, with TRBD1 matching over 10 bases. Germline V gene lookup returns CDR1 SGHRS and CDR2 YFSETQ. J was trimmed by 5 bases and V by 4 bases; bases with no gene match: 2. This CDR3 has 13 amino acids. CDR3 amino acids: CASSRTGGTEAFF. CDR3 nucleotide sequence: TGCGCCAGCAGCCGGACAGGGGGGACTGAAGCTTTCTTT.

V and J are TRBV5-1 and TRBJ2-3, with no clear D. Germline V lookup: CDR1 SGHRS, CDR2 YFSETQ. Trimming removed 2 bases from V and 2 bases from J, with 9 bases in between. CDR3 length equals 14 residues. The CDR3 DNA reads TGCGCCAGCAGCTTTGACTCTATCACAGATACGCAGTATTTT. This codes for CASSFDSITDTQYF.

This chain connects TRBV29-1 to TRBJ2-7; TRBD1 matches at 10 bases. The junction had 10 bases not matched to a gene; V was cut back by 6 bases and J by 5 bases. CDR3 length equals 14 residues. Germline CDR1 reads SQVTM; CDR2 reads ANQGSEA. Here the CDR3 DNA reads TGCAGCGTCAAAGCCGGGACAGGGGTCAACGAGCAGTACTTC. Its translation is CSVKAGTGVNEQYF.

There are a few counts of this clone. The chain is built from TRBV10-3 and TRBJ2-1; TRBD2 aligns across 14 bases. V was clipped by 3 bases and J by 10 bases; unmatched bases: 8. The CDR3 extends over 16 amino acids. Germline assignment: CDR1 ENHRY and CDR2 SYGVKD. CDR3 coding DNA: TGTGCCATCAGTGAATTCGGACTAGCGGGGGGAGGGGAGCAGTTCTTC. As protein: CAISEFGLAGGGEQFF.

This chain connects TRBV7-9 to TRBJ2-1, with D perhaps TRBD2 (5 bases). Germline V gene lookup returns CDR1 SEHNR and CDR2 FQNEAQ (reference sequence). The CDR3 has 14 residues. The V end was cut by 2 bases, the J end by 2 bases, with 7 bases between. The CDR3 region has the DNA TGTGCCAGCAGCTTATCCGGGACCTACAATGAGCAGTTCTTC. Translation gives CASSLSGTYNEQFF.